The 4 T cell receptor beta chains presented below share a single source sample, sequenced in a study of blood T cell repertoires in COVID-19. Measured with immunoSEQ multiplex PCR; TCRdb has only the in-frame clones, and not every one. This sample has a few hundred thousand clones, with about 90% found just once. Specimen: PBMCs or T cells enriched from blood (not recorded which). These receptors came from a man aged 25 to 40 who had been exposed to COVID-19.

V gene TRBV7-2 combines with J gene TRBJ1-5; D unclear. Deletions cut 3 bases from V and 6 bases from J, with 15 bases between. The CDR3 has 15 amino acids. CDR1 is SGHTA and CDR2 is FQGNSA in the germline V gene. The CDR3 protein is CASSFEDGGLQPQHF. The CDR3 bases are TGTGCCAGCAGCTTCGAGGACGGAGGGCTTCAGCCCCAGCATTTT.

The CDR3 here is CASSPPSGTGYSPLHF. The CDR3 nucleotides read TGTGCCAGCTCACCACCCTCCGGGACAGGGTATTCACCCCTCCACTTT. The J gene is TRBJ1-6, the V gene TRBV18; 9 bases align to TRBD1. Looked up from germline, CDR1 is KGHSH and CDR2 is LQKENI. This CDR3 has 16 residues. Losses at the gene ends were 0 bases for V and 8 bases for J; bases not matched to a gene: 5.

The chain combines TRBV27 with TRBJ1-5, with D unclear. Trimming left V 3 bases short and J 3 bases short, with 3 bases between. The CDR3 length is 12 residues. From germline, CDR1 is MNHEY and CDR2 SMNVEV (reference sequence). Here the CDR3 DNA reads TGTGCCAGCAGTTTCGTCAATCAGCCCCAGCATTTT. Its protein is CASSFVNQPQHF.

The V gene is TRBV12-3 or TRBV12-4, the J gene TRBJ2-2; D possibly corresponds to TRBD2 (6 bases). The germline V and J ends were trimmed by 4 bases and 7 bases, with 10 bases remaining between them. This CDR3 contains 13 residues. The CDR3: CASSSKGGGELFF. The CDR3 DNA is TGTGCCAGCAGTTCTAAGGGAGGCGGGGAGCTGTTTTTT.